The entry below gives a single TCR beta chain sequence along with its context. What it binds is unknown. This sample was taken from a study of graft-versus-host responses after intestinal transplantation. Background on the study: Recipients underwent multivisceral, liver-intestinal, or isolated intestinal transplants.

Sequencing was performed with immunoSEQ multiplex PCR; in TCRdb, only in-frame clones are kept and a portion is missing. The repertoire holds some 120,000 clones, with around 94% as singletons. Notes on the study in general: GvH clonotypes were identified within recipient marrow, with a subset emerging first in ileum or blood.

Sequenced here: unstimulated CD8+ T cells sorted from spleen or lymph node cells, sampled before transplant. This TCR derives from a human donor who was the organ donor for an intestinal transplant.

CDR3 coding DNA: TGTGCCTGGAGTGGGGGAGGGCGGTACACTGAAGCTTTCTTT. This translates into CAWSGGGRYTEAFF. The V gene is TRBV30, the J gene TRBJ1-1, with D hard to call. CDR1 and CDR2 from the germline V gene are GTSNPN and SVGIG (reference sequence). There are 14 residues in the CDR3. Trimming took 1 base from V and 3 from J, leaving 12 bases between them.